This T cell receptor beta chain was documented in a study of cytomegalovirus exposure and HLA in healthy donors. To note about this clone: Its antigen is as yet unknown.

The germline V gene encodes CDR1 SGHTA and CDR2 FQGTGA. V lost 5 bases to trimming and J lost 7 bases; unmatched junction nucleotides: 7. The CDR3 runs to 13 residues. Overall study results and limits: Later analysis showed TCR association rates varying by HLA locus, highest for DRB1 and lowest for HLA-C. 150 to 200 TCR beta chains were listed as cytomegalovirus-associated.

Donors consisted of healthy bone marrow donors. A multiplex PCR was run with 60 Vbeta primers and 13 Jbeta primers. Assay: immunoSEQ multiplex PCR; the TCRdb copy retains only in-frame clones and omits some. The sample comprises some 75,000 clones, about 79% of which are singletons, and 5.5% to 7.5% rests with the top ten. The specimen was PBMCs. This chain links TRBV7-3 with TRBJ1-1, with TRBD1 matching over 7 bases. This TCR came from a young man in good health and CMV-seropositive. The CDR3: CASSPGTDLEAFF. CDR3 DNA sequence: TGTGCCAGCAGCCCTGGGACAGACCTTGAAGCTTTCTTT.